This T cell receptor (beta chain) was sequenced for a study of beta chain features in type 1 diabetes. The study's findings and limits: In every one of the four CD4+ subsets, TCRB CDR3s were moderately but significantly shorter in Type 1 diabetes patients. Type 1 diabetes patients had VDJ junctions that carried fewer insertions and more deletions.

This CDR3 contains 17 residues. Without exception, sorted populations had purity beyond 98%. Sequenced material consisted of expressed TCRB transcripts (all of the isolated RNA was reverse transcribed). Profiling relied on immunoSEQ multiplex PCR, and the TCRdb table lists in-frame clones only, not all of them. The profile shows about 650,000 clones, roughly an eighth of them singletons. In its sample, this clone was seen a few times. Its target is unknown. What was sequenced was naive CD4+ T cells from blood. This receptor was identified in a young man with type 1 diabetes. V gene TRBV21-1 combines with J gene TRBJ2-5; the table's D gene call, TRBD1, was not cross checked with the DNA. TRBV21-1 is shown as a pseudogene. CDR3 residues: CASSPPRGQGTKETQYF. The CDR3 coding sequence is TGTGCCAGCAGCCCTCCAAGGGGGCAGGGAACCAAGGAGACCCAGTACTTC.